This T cell receptor (beta chain) was observed in a study of T cell responses to AZD1222 COVID-19 vaccine. At the level of the study: Pooled together were second doses at about 4 or about 12 weeks. General observations from the study: Regions 160-218 and 743-854 held dominance among vaccine-associated CD4 TCRs, which spanned spike.

Details on this clone: Antigen unknown.

The repertoire was sequenced with immunoSEQ multiplex PCR; TCRdb's copy has only in-frame clones and lacks some. Of approximately 100,000 clones in the sample, less than 90% were seen once. The CDR3 covers 14 residues. The V and J ends lost 4 bases and 10 bases respectively, with 16 bases between them. Germline V gene data show CDR1 as KGHDR and CDR2 as SFDVKD. This specimen consisted of peripheral blood, obtained on day 0 of AZD1222 vaccination. This TCR came from an adult in good health. The gene calls are TRBV24-1 and TRBJ2-1, with D perhaps TRBD2 (5 bases). CDR3 loop: CATSEPLAAGEQFF. The DNA of the CDR3 is TGTGCCACCAGTGAACCCCTAGCAGCAGGCGAGCAGTTCTTC.